The next 7 T cell receptor beta chains were all read from a single sample in a study of regulatory T cells in long-lasting Graves disease. The time point denotes: newly diagnosed GD, antithyroid drugs for less than 3 months. Following extraction of RNA from PBMCs, that RNA was used to make the TCR library. Investigators prepared the TCR beta libraries by applying iRepertoire HTBI primers and Arm-PCR of CDR3 regions. MiXCR was run by TCRdb on the multiplex PCR reads, yielding one entry per CDR3 protein. The sample carries 360,000 or so distinct CDR3 sequences, 15% to 20% recorded once. This same sample was also part of a study on T cells in Graves' hyperthyroidism and ophthalmopathy.

This material consisted of peripheral blood mononuclear cells (PBMCs), taken at new diagnosis, from a patient treated with antithyroid drugs. Source of these receptors: a woman aged 18 to 35 with Graves disease.

The J gene is TRBJ2-7, the V gene TRBV29-1; D gene unclear. CDR1 is SQVTM and CDR2 is ANQGSEA in the germline V gene. The V end was cut by 4 bases, the J end by 3 bases, with 10 bases between. The length of the CDR3 is 12 residues. CDR3 sequence: CSVGDRRYEQYF. In DNA form, the CDR3 reads TGCAGCGTTGGAGATCGCCGCTACGAGCAGTACTTC.

This clonotype was seen a few times. The rearrangement uses TRBV12-3 or TRBV12-4 and TRBJ2-2; D is uncertain. The CDR3 spans 12 residues. Trimming pared 7 bases from V and 4 bases from J, leaving 7 bases between. Written as DNA, the CDR3 is TGTGCCAGCACTTTCAGCACCGGGGAGCTGTTTTTT. Protein sequence: CASTFSTGELFF.

This clonotype was picked up many times. The chain couples TRBV30 to TRBJ2-5; D perhaps matches TRBD2 (7 bases). Germline lookup yields CDR1 GTSNPN and CDR2 SVGIG (reference sequence). The length of the CDR3 is 12 residues. V was shortened by 8 bases and J by 4 bases, with 14 bases between the two germline ends. CDR3 loop: CAGGASLETQYF. The CDR3 DNA sequence: TGTGCCGGGGGGGCGAGCTTAGAGACCCAGTACTTC.

This clonotype showed up just a few times. This chain uses TRBV6-9 with TRBJ1-3; possible D gene TRBD1, 5 bases. Looked up from germline, CDR1 is MNHGY and CDR2 is SVAAGI. V lost 4 bases, J lost 1 base, and 14 bases lay in between. The CDR3 covers 16 residues. The CDR3, as DNA: TGTGCCAGCAGTTCGGAAGGGGTGGTTTCTGGAAACACCATATATTTT. Its translation is CASSSEGVVSGNTIYF.

This clonotype was counted ten times or more. The rearrangement uses TRBV20-1 and TRBJ1-5; the D is unclear. Germline V gives CDR1 DFQATT, CDR2 SNEGSKA (reference sequence). V lost 0 bases and J 4 bases, leaving 16 bases between the germline ends. This CDR3 contains 16 residues. The CDR3: CSARESGPTRNQPQHF. The DNA of the CDR3 is TGCAGTGCTAGAGAATCAGGCCCTACAAGGAATCAGCCCCAGCATTTT.

In the case of this clonotype: A read error may explain this, as a much larger clone is one base away. The chain has TRBV4-1 and TRBJ1-6, with D unresolved. The CDR3 sequence is 13 residues long. CDR1 and CDR2 from the germline V gene are MGHRA and YSYEKL. Here the CDR3 reads CASSQAENLPLHF. The DNA of the CDR3 is TGCGCCAGCAGCCAAGCCGAGAATTTACCCCTCCACTTT.

About this clonotype: With a much larger clone just one base away, this may be a read error. The chain is built from TRBV3-1 and TRBJ2-1; D may be TRBD2 (5 bases). Germline loops: CDR1 LGHDT, CDR2 YNNKEL (reference sequence). The CDR3 sequence is 14 residues long. In DNA, the CDR3 is TGTGCCAACAGCCAAGACCGACTAAACAATGAGCAGTTCTTC. Amino acids: CANSQDRLNNEQFF.